This T cell receptor (beta chain) was profiled in a study of blood T cell repertoires in COVID-19. Across the study: Collection of acute and convalescent COVID-19 samples took place in the United States, Italy and Spain. The analysed material was cDNA or gDNA that came from T cells, B-cell-depleted T cells, or PBMCs.

Germline CDR1 MNHEY, CDR2 SVGAGI. The CDR3 runs to 13 residues. The V and J ends lost 7 bases and 6 bases respectively, with 10 bases between them. TCRdb's copy holds only in-frame clones and misses some; the assay was immunoSEQ multiplex PCR. This table holds about 73,000 clones, roughly 80% found once. This chain joins TRBV6-5 and TRBJ1-6; D gene unclear. The TCR was taken from a man between 65 and 85 years old with COVID-19, enrolled during active disease. Sequenced input: peripheral blood. The CDR3 nucleotides are TGTGCCAGCATGAAACAGACTAATTCACCCCTCCACTTT. It translates to CASMKQTNSPLHF.